The clone carrying this T cell receptor (beta chain) came up many times. The antigen is undetermined. Genes and germline come from the mouse. The read falls 4 residues short of the CDR3 end, and the missing part is taken from the germline J gene. cDNA serving as the sequencing template came from extracted, reverse transcribed RNA. Repertoires were generated with immunoSEQ multiplex PCR, while TCRdb's copy carries only in-frame clones and drops some. The record shows more than 90,000 clones for this sample, with no singletons present. This entry belongs to a study of CD8+ T cells in alopecia areata. Study details: The graft donors were roughly 6-13-month-old C3H/HeJ mice with spontaneous alopecia, and their skin went to approximately 7-11-week-old female C3H/HeJ mice. General study results and limits: The study also sequences resident alphabeta T cells of normal skin in scalp samples. Patients shared TCRs less clearly than mice did, possibly owing to HLA. For lesional scalp, especially alopecia totalis/universalis, clonality was higher than in normal scalp.

Germline V gene sequence: CDR1 NNHDY, CDR2 SYVADS. V lost 4 bases and J 3 bases, leaving 9 bases between the germline ends. This CDR3 is 13 amino acids long. This receptor was taken from a C3H/HeJ mouse with alopecia areata. The mice in this strain carry MHC haplotype H2-k. Sequenced input: lesional skin. This chain links TRBV13-3 with TRBJ2-3, with D unclear. CDR3 protein: CASSSGKAETLYF. The DNA read from the CDR3 is TGTGCCAGCAGTTCAGGAAAGGCAGAA.